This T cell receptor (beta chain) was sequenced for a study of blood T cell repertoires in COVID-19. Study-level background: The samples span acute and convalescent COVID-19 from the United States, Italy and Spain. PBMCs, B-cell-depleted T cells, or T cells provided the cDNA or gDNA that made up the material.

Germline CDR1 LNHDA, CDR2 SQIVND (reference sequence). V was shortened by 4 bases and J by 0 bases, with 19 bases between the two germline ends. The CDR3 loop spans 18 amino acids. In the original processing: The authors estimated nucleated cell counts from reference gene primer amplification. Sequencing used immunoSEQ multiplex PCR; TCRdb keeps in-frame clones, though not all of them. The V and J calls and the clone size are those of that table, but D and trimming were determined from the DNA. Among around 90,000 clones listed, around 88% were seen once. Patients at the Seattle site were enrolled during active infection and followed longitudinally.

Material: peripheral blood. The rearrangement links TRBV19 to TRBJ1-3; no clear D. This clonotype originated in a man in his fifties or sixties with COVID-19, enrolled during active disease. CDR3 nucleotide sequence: TGTGCCAGTAGTACCACCGGCCTGGGAGACCACTCTGGAAACACCATATATTTT. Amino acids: CASSTTGLGDHSGNTIYF.